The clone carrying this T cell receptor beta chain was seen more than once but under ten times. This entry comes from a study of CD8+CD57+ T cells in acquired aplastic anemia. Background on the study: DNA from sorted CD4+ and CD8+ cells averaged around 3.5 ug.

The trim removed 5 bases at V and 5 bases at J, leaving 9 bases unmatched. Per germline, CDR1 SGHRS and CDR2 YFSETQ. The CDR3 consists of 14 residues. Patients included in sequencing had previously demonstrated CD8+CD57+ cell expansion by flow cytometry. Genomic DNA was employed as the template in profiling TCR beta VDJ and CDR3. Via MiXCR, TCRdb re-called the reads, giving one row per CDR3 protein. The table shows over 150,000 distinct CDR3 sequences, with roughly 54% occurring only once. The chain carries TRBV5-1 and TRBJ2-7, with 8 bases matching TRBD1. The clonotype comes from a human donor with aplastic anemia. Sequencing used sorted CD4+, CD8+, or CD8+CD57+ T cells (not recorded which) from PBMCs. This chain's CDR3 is CASRDTGQAHEQYF. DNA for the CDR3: TGCGCCAGCAGAGACACGGGACAGGCCCACGAGCAGTACTTC.